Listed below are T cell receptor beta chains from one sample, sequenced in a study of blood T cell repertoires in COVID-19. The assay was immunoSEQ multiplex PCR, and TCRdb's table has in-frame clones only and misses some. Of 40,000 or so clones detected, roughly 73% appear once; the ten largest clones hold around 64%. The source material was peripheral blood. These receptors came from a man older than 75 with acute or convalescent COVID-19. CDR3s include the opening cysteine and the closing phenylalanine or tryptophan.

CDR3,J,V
CASRPQGSTNEKLFF,TRBJ1-4,TRBV28
CASRPGLAEITDTQYF,TRBJ2-3,TRBV5-8
CASSARLAGVKTGELFF,TRBJ2-2,TRBV5-1
CASSQGGVAGVREQFF,TRBJ2-1,TRBV3-1/TRBV3-2
CASSPSGKGETQYF,TRBJ2-5,TRBV7-6
CASSQYQGASNQPQHF,TRBJ1-5,TRBV4-2
CASSLSNGGSGANVLTF,TRBJ2-6,TRBV7-9
CASRSGHYGYTF,TRBJ1-2,TRBV12-3/TRBV12-4
CASSPGDRGNAPLHF,TRBJ1-6,TRBV9
CAWSVKGSESGNTIYF,TRBJ1-3,TRBV30
CASSFVGTGNTEAFF,TRBJ1-1,TRBV5-6
CASSPRWRERSDTQYF,TRBJ2-3,TRBV7-9
CASSSRTGSYTGELFF,TRBJ2-2,TRBV13
CASSRQGASLALVF,TRBJ2-1,TRBV19
CASSQQGQVSGNTIYF,TRBJ1-3,TRBV4-2
CASSPRQSTEAFF,TRBJ1-1,TRBV19
CASSFEGYNEQFF,TRBJ2-1,TRBV5-6
CASSLEWANNEQFF,TRBJ2-1,TRBV11-3
CASSSRASGRVDTQYF,TRBJ2-3,TRBV7-9
CASSEARTGGEGYTF,TRBJ1-2,TRBV2
CAISEQGGELFF,TRBJ2-2,TRBV10-3
CASSHKPFSGSYQAGTNTGELFF,TRBJ2-2,TRBV28
CATSRELAVGTDTQYF,TRBJ2-3,TRBV15
CASSQVRETQYF,TRBJ2-5,TRBV3-1/TRBV3-2
CASSRAKAGGGDTEAFF,TRBJ1-1,TRBV5-1
CASSLETGNTEAFF,TRBJ1-1,TRBV11-1
CASSLRSADTQYF,TRBJ2-3,TRBV18
CASSSPDWMSYNEQFF,TRBJ2-1,TRBV28
CASSLGGSTYEQYF,TRBJ2-7,TRBV7-8
CACSGLAGPGGNEQFF,TRBJ2-1,TRBV30
CASSIGRGGGYTF,TRBJ1-2,TRBV19
CASSYGQGLANEKLFF,TRBJ1-4,TRBV5-4
CASSMERQGINQPQHF,TRBJ1-5,TRBV19
CASREANKETQYF,TRBJ2-5,TRBV28
CASSPPPGGYEKLFF,TRBJ1-4,TRBV19
CASSLVMLGNSPLHF,TRBJ1-6,TRBV5-5
CASSQVQRDPYNEQFF,TRBJ2-1,TRBV4-2
CASSTGQGWNTEAFF,TRBJ1-1,TRBV5-4
CAISEITGGIEETQYF,TRBJ2-5,TRBV10-3
CASSLSGTGGQLNTEAFF,TRBJ1-1,TRBV28
CASSERGSAAYNSPLHF,TRBJ1-6,TRBV7-9
CAWSLGGSLRGQYF,TRBJ2-7,TRBV30
CASSLRMWATGEQETQYF,TRBJ2-5,TRBV5-4
CASSSWGPFTNEKLFF,TRBJ1-4,TRBV11-3
CASSLETGNYGYTF,TRBJ1-2,TRBV7-2
CASWQRGYTGELFF,TRBJ2-2,TRBV19
CATSDLRSTGDEQFF,TRBJ2-1,TRBV24-1
CASSSRGEQFF,TRBJ2-1,TRBV6-5
CASSLRGREQFF,TRBJ2-1,TRBV28
CASSLDRTYEQYF,TRBJ2-7,TRBV5-6
CASSLKRFGRGSYNEQFF,TRBJ2-1,TRBV28
CASETGTGGNNEQFF,TRBJ2-1,TRBV5-8
CAGSLAGHNEQFF,TRBJ2-1,TRBV5-3
CASSDRANSGNTIYF,TRBJ1-3,TRBV19
CASSIERGLGKNIQYF,TRBJ2-4,TRBV19